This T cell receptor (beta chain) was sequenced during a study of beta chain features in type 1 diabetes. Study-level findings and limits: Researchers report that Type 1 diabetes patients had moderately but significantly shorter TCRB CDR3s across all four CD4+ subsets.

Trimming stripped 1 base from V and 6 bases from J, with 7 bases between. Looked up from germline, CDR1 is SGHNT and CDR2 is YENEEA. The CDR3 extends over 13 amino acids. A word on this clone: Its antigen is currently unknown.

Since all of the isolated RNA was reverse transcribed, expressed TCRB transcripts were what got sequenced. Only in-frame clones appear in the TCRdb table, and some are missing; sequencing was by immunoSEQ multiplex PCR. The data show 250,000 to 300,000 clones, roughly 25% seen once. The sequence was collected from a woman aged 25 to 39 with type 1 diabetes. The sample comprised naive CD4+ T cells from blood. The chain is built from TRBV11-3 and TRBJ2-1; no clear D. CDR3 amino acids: CASSLARSNEQFF. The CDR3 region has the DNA TGTGCCAGCAGCTTAGCCAGGTCCAATGAGCAGTTCTTC.